The clone carrying this TCR beta chain turned up a few times. Primers used in a second PCR of roughly 7 to 11 cycles were a sample-barcoded 5' primer and a J-beta primer mix. TCRdb re-analysed the 5' RACE reads in MiXCR, keeping a single row per CDR3 protein. The sample carries over a million distinct CDR3 sequences, roughly 24% recorded once. The sample belongs to a study of blood T cells in healthy people across ages. This CDR3 spans 15 amino acids. Germline CDR1 is DFQATT and CDR2 is SNEGSKA (reference sequence). The same sample was also studied in work on T cells of mothers and their children.

The receptor was derived from a girl aged 2 to 10 in good health. V gene TRBV20-1 combines with J gene TRBJ2-5, with 7 bases that match TRBD1. Gene TRBJ2-7 matches the end of the DNA better, so the J call may be wrong. The sample was blood. CDR3 region: CSARGDRENFYEQYF. Here the CDR3 DNA reads TGCAGTGCTAGGGGAGACAGGGAAAACTTCTACGAGCAGTACTTC.